This T cell receptor (beta chain) emerged from a study of patients and donors after allogeneic stem cell transplantation. MiXCR, run by TCRdb on the RT-PCR reads, gives a single entry per CDR3 protein. The sample holds about 74,000 distinct CDR3 sequences, roughly 29% seen once. Germline values: CDR1 SGHRS, CDR2 YFSETQ. This CDR3 spans 15 amino acids. V was shortened by 0 bases and J by 0 bases, with 6 bases between the two germline ends. Input material: blood, either unsorted or a sorted T cell fraction (not recorded which). This chain joins TRBV5-1 and TRBJ2-2, with D unresolved. The source of this sequence is a human donor who was either an allogeneic HSCT recipient or a stem cell or donor lymphocyte infusion donor (not recorded which). It is not recorded whose cells these are; they may come from a transplant donor. The CDR3 loop reads CASSLGHPNTGELFF. The CDR3 DNA is TGCGCCAGCAGCTTGGGACACCCGAACACCGGGGAGCTGTTTTTT.